The subject of this entry is one TCR beta chain. The target of this receptor is not known. Qualities for individual bases were not recorded, and no much larger clone is one base off. The data belong to a study of blood T cell repertoires in COVID-19 (dated by TCRdb to 2018 to 2021). For context, the study as a whole: Collaborator samples came from the United States, Italy and Spain and covered acute and convalescent phases of COVID-19. The prospective study material was composed of cDNA or gDNA derived from T cells, B-cell-depleted T cells, or PBMCs. The dataset comprised deeply sampled blood TCRbeta repertoires from subjects exposed to, actively infected with, or recovered from COVID-19. A freely available public database, intended as a resource for researchers studying the immune response to SARS-CoV-2, is where the repertoires were released. The samples were drawn from the first 160 participants of the ongoing ImmuneRACE study and from about 1,200 subjects provided by 6 global collaborators. A de-identified subject ID, COVID-19 status, age in years and sex were almost always included in the sample metadata. Where available, HLA class I and class II types were taken from metadata supplied by the sample provider and were not determined by assay-based typing.

The CDR3 numbers 14 residues from cysteine through phenylalanine. Solely the CDR3 DNA is kept, with 42 bases framed from the first base. Cut back by 0 bases and 2 bases, the V and J ends lie 8 bases apart. For CDR1 and CDR2, the germline V gene lists MNHEY and SVGAGI. General findings and caveats noted by the study authors: How much clinical and demographic metadata was included differed by source and by participant, and the metadata was provided uncurated.

Whole blood was collected in K2EDTA tubes by collaborating institutions according to the institutions' own protocols. Collaborator samples were shipped for TCRbeta analysis as frozen whole blood, isolated PBMCs, or DNA extracted from either sample type. TCRbeta CDR3 regions were amplified from genomic DNA by means of the immunoSEQ Assay, a bias-controlled multiplex PCR. Under the source paper's analysis protocol: Within the assay, amplification of reference gene primers was used to estimate how many nucleated cells each sample contained. To quantify the absolute abundance of each unique TCRbeta CDR3 rearrangement, sequence reads were collapsed and filtered. For each sample, productive Simpson clonality was calculated as the square root of Simpson's diversity index over productive rearrangements. This is the immuneACCESS table as TCRdb keeps it, with only in-frame sequences that have V and J called. A part of the clones is gone; compared with another copy, unresolved V genes explain less than half, and the rest is unexplained. Clone size and V and J calls were adopted from that table, with D and trimming inferred from the DNA. Recorded for this sample are 60,000 or so clones; about 87% of them occurred a single time. Approximately 8.8% of the sample is in the top ten clones.

The receptor was isolated from a human donor with active COVID-19. The donor label of this sample is uncertain. Specimen: peripheral blood. The chain joins TRBV6-5 to TRBJ2-7; a tentative D match to TRBD2 spans 5 bases. Here is the DNA: TGTGCCAGCAGTTACTCAGGGAGAACCTACGAGCAGTACTTC. Translation gives CASSYSGRTYEQYF.